This T cell receptor (beta chain) came from a study of vaccination and CD4 T cells after COVID-19. As for the study in general: The stimulus for the cells was overlapping spike peptides derived from SARS-CoV-2, HCoV-NL63, HCoV-OC43 and HCoV-229E.

Stated time point: late sampling 161 to 241 days after vaccination in a few convalescent patients. Indicated treatment: approximately nine-day PBMC culture with coronavirus spike peptide pools or control peptides (ViraFEST assay). With the Oncomine TCR Beta short-read assay, DNA from cultured CD4+ T cells was sequenced. TCRdb ran MiXCR on the PCR reads and lists one entry per CDR3 protein. The table includes 20,000 to 25,000 distinct CDR3 sequences, 35% to 45% detected once. A remark on this clonotype: The antigen is undetermined.

CDR1 and CDR2 (germline): MNHEY, SVGAGI. The J segment lost 0 bases and the V segment lost 2 bases, leaving 4 bases of the junction unmatched. The CDR3 is 16 residues long. This chain uses TRBV6-5 with TRBJ2-3; 8 nucleotides agree with TRBD2. The sequence came from a human donor who had recovered from COVID-19. The sample here was CD4+ T cells from blood, cultured in vitro, taken about 7 months after SARS-CoV-2 vaccination. The CDR3 DNA is TGTGCCAGCAGTTACGGGAGCGGGGGAAGCACAGATACGCAGTATTTT. As protein: CASSYGSGGSTDTQYF.